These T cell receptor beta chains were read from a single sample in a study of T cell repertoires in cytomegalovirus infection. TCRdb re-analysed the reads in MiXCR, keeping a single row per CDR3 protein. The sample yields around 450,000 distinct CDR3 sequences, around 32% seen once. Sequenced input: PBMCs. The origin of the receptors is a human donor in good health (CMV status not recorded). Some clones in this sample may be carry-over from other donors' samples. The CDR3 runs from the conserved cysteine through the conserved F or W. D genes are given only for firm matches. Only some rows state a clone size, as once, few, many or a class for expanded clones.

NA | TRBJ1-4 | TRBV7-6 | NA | CASSWGGNEKLFF | TGTGCCAGCAGCTGGGGGGGGAATGAAAAACTGTTTTTT
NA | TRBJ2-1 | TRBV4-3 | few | CASSQGVDSYNEQFF | TGCGCCAGCAGCCAAGGGGTCGACTCCTACAATGAGCAGTTCTTC
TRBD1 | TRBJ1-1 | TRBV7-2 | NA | CASSPRTGGRTEAFF | TGTGCCAGCAGCCCGAGGACAGGGGGAAGAACTGAAGCTTTCTTT
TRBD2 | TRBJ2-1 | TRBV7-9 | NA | CASSQTSGGLPRDEQFF | TGTGCCAGCAGTCAAACTAGCGGGGGCCTTCCACGGGATGAGCAGTTCTTC
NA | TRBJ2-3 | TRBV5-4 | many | CASSLGLELTDTQYF | TGTGCCAGCAGCTTGGGGCTAGAATTGACAGATACGCAGTATTTT
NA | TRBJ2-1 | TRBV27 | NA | CASSLWGWDTDNEQFF | TGTGCCAGCAGTTTATGGGGTTGGGACACCGACAATGAGCAGTTCTTC
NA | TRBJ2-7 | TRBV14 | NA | CASSQDLNYEQYF | TGTGCCAGCAGCCAAGATCTTAACTACGAGCAGTACTTC
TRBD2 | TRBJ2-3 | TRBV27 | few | CASSLGTSARDTQYF | TGTGCCAGCAGTCTCGGGACTAGCGCCCGGGATACGCAGTATTTT
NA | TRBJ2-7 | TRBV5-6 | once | CASSFRQGGYEQYF | TGTGCCAGCAGCTTCCGACAGGGAGGCTACGAGCAGTACTTC
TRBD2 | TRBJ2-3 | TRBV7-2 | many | CASSASGGIDTQYF | TGTGCCAGCAGCGCTAGCGGGGGCATAGATACGCAGTATTTT
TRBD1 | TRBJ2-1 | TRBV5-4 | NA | CASSEGQGMMRQFF | TGTGCCAGCAGCGAAGGACAGGGAATGATGAGGCAGTTCTTC
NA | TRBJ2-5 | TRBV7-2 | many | CASSLEASETQYF | TGTGCCAGCAGCTTAGAAGCGAGCGAGACCCAGTACTTC
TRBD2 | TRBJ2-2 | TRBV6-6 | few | CASSRTSGDSGELFF | TGTGCCAGCAGCCGGACTAGCGGGGATTCCGGGGAGCTGTTTTTT
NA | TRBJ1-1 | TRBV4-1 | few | CASSQLGQGAKLNTEAFF | TGCGCCAGCAGCCAACTGGGGCAGGGCGCTAAACTGAACACTGAAGCTTTCTTT
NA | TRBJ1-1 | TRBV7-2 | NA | CASSGRRGMNTEAFF | TGTGCCAGCAGCGGCCGTAGGGGGATGAACACTGAAGCTTTCTTT
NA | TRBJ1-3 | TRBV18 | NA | CASSPDSVGRNTIYF | TGTGCCAGCTCACCAGACAGTGTGGGCAGAAACACCATATATTTT
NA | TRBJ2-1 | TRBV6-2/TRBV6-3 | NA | CASSPKPGTRYNEQFF | TGTGCCAGCAGCCCTAAACCCGGGACACGCTACAATGAGCAGTTCTTC
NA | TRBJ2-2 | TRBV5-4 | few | CASSLGQGRGGELFF | TGTGCCAGCAGCTTAGGGCAGGGTCGAGGCGGGGAGCTGTTTTTT
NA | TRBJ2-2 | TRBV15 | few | CATGGDTGELFF | TGTGCCACCGGGGGAGACACCGGGGAGCTGTTTTTT
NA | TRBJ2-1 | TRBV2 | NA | CAGYMYNEQFF | TGTGCCGGGTACATGTACAATGAGCAGTTCTTC
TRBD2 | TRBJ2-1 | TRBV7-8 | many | CASSKTSGGANEQFF | TGTGCCAGCAGCAAGACTAGCGGGGGGGCAAATGAGCAGTTCTTC
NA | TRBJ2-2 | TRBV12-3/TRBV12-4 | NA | CASSSTGANTGELFF | TGTGCCAGCAGTTCGACAGGCGCGAACACCGGGGAGCTGTTTTTT
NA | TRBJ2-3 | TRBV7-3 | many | CASSSGLPTDTQYF | TGTGCCAGCAGCTCCGGGTTACCCACAGATACGCAGTATTTT
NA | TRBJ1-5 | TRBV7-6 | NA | CASSLEVLSGRWNQPQHF | TGTGCCAGCAGCTTAGAGGTGTTGTCGGGGAGGTGGAATCAGCCCCAGCATTTT
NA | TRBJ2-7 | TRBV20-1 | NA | CSAFTGTDRYEQYF | TGCAGTGCGTTCACCGGGACGGATCGTTACGAGCAGTACTTC
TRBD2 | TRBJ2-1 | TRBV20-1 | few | CSARKGLAGGEQFF | TGCAGTGCGAGGAAGGGACTAGCTGGCGGTGAGCAGTTCTTC
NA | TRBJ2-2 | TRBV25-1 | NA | CASSPKSGWNTGELFF | TGTGCCAGCAGTCCAAAAAGCGGGTGGAACACCGGGGAGCTGTTTTTT
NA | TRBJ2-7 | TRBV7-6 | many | CASSPDLGLYYEQYF | TGTGCCAGCAGCCCGGACCTGGGGCTATACTACGAGCAGTACTTC
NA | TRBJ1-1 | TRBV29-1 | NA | CSATGSTQNTEAFF | TGCAGCGCAACTGGGTCGACCCAGAACACTGAAGCTTTCTTT